The clone carrying this T cell receptor beta chain was observed a handful of times. Its antigen is unidentified. CDR3 length: 14 amino acids. Germline V CDR1 and CDR2: SNHLY, FYNNEI. V lost 4 bases and J lost 2, with 10 bases in between. The data originate from a study of a mutant IDH1 vaccine in newly diagnosed glioma. Time point meaning: week 35, safety follow-up. Every vaccination contained 300 ug of the mutant IDH1 20-mer peptide and was paired with topical imiquimod. Clones were sequenced by immunoSEQ multiplex PCR, and TCRdb holds only the in-frame ones, with some missing. The repertoire holds around 52,000 clones, with around 80% as singletons.

The V call is TRBV2, the J call TRBJ2-3; D gene unclear. The origin of this receptor is a man aged 40-49 years with glioma. The specimen comprised PBMCs, sampled from a glioma patient whose treatment included an IDH1 peptide vaccine. This CDR3 reads CASSATEDTDTQYF. The CDR3 bases are TGTGCCAGCAGTGCCACAGAGGACACAGATACGCAGTATTTT.